This T cell receptor (beta chain) was sequenced in a study of OX40 agonist ivuxolimab in advanced cancers. V was clipped by 0 bases and J by 6 bases, with 12 bases between them. The CDR3 covers 14 residues. Germline V CDR1 and CDR2: MNHEY, SMNVEV (reference sequence). The protocol was immunoSEQ multiplex PCR, while the TCRdb copy is restricted to in-frame clones and leaves out a portion. In the table there are roughly 15,000 clones, about 80% of which are singletons. V usage is TRBV27 and J usage is TRBJ2-7; D uncertain. The clonotype comes from an adult with an advanced solid tumor such as melanoma, head and neck, liver or kidney cancer. Source: CD4+ or CD8+ T cells sorted from blood, taken in a trial of the OX40 agonist ivuxolimab. The CDR3 reads CASSLSKTTLEQYF. The CDR3 bases are TGTGCCAGCAGTTTATCCAAGACCACCCTCGAGCAGTACTTC.